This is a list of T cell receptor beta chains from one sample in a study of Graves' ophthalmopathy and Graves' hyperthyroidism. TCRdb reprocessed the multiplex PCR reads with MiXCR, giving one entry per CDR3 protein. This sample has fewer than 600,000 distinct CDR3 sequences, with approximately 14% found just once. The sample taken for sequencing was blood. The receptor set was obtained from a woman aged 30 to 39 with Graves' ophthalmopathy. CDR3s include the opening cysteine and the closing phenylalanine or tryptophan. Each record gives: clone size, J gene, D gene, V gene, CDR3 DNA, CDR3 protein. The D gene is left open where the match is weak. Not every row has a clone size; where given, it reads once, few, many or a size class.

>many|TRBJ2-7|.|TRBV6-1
TGTGCCAGCGGCCGGGACTGGAGCTCCTACGAGCAGTACTTC
CASGRDWSSYEQYF
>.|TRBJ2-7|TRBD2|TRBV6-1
TGTGCCAGCAGCACACTAGCGGGGGACTCCTACGAGCAGTACTTC
CASSTLAGDSYEQYF
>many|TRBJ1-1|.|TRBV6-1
TGTGCCAGCACTAGGGGGGCCTGGGGTATGAACACTGAAGCTTTCTTT
CASTRGAWGMNTEAFF
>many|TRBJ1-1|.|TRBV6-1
TGTGCCAGCAGTGAATCGGGGGGGTATGAAGCTTTCTTT
CASSESGGYEAFF
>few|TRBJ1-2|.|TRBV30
TGTGCCGCAACTCTCCAGTATGGCTACACCTTC
CAATLQYGYTF
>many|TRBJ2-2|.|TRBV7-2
TGTGCCAGCAGCTTAGCTCGGGCGGGCGGGGAGCTGTTTTTT
CASSLARAGGELFF
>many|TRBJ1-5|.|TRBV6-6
TGTGCCAGCAGTAGCTTCAATCAGCCCCAGCATTTT
CASSSFNQPQHF
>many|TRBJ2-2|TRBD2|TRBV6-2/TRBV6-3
TGTGCCAGCATCCTATACTGGACTAGCGGGCAGAACACCGGGGAGCTGTTTTTT
CASILYWTSGQNTGELFF
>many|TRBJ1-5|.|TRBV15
TGTGCCACCAGCAGAGATAATTTTGGACTCGTTGAGCCCCAGCATTTT
CATSRDNFGLVEPQHF
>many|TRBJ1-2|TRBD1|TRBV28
TGTGCCAGCAGCCTTTTCGACAGGGCCATTGGCTACACCTTC
CASSLFDRAIGYTF
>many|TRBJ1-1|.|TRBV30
TGTGCCTGGAGTCGACAATCCGAAGCTTTCTTT
CAWSRQSEAFF
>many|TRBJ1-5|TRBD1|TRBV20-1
TGCAGTGCCACAACAGGGGACCATCAGCCCCAGCATTTT
CSATTGDHQPQHF
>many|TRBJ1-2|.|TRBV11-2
TGTGCCAGCAGCTTAGCGGGGGAGCTTGGCTACACCTTC
CASSLAGELGYTF
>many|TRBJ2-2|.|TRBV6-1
TGTGCCACCTGCGGGACCCCCCACACCGGGGAGCTGTTTTTT
CATCGTPHTGELFF
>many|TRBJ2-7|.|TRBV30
TGTGCCTGGTCAGGGCAGATCTACGAGCAGTACTTC
CAWSGQIYEQYF
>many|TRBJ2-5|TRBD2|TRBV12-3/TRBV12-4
TGTGCCACAGGGACTAGCGGGAGGGTAAAGGAGACCCAGTACTTC
CATGTSGRVKETQYF
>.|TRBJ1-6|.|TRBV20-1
TGCAGTACCAGCCGAATTGGACGGATTGGCTTTAATTCACCCCTCCACTTT
CSTSRIGRIGFNSPLHF
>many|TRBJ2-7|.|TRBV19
TGTGCCAGTAGTATAGGACCCTTTACGGACTACGAGCAGTACTTC
CASSIGPFTDYEQYF
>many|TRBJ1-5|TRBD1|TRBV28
TGTGCCAGCAGTTTATATGGGTGGAGGACAGGGGGCGCGTATAGTCAGCCCCAGCATTTT
CASSLYGWRTGGAYSQPQHF
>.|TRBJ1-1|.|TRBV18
TGTGCCAGCTCACCACGCCCCGCGACAGGTCTGAACACTGAAGCTTTCTTT
CASSPRPATGLNTEAFF
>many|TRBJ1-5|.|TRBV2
TGTGCCAGCAGACCAGGGAGCAATCAGCCCCAGCATTTT
CASRPGSNQPQHF
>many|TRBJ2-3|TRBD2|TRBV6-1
TGTGCCAGCAGCACGGGACTAGCCGCAGATACGCAGTATTTT
CASSTGLAADTQYF
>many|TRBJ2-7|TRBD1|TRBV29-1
TGCAGCGTTGGGACAGGGAACGAGCAGTACTTC
CSVGTGNEQYF
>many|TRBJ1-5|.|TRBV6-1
TGTGCCAGCAGCGCCGGTGAAATTCAGCCCCAGCATTTT
CASSAGEIQPQHF
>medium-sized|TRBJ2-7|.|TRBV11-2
TGTGCCAGCAGCTCCCACCTAACGGGGGCGGACGAGCAGTACTTC
CASSSHLTGADEQYF
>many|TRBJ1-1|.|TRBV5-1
TGCGCCAGCAGCTTTGTTGGTACAGAAATGAACACTGAAGCTTTCTTT
CASSFVGTEMNTEAFF
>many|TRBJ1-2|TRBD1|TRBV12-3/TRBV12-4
TGTGCCAGCAGTCCGACAGGGGATGGCTACACCTTC
CASSPTGDGYTF
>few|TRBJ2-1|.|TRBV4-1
TGCGCCAGCAGCCCACACCCCGGAGTGGCCGGTGAGCAGTTCTTC
CASSPHPGVAGEQFF
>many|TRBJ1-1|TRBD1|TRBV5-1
TGCGCCAGCACAGCGCAGGGACAGGGGAACACTGAAGCTTTCTTT
CASTAQGQGNTEAFF
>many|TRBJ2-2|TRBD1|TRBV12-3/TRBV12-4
TGTGCCAGCACTAACCGGGACAGGGTTCTACCCGGGGAGCTGTTTTTT
CASTNRDRVLPGELFF
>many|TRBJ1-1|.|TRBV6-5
TGTGCCAGCAGTTCTGCCATCGTGAACACTGAAGCTTTCTTT
CASSSAIVNTEAFF
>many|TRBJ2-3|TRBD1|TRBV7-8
TGTGCCAGCAGCTCCGGACAGGGTATAGATACGCAGTATTTT
CASSSGQGIDTQYF
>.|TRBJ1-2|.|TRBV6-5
TGTGCCAGCAGTTACTCTGGGGGGCGCTACTATGGCTACACCTTC
CASSYSGGRYYGYTF
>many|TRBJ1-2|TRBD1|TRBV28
TGTGCCAGCAGTTCAGAGACAGGGAGGAGGAATGGCTACACCTTC
CASSSETGRRNGYTF
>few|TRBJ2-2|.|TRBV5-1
TGCGCCAGCAGGGGGTCCGAGCTGTTTTTT
CASRGSELFF
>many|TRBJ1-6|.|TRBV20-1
TGCAGTGCTAGAGCTGACGGCGGGAGTTCACCCCTCCACTTT
CSARADGGSSPLHF
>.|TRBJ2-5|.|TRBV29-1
TGCAGCGTTGAAGGGGCCCGGTCGGAGACCCAGTACTTC
CSVEGARSETQYF
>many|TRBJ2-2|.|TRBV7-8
TGTGCCAGCAGCACCCGGACAGCCACCGGGGAGCTGTTTTTT
CASSTRTATGELFF
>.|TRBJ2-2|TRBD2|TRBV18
TGTGCCAGCCGTGGACTAGCGGGAGGAGTTTACACCGGGGAGCTGTTTTTT
CASRGLAGGVYTGELFF
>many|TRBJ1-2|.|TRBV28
TGTGCCAGCACACGGGGCTACACCTTC
CASTRGYTF
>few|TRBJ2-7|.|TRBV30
TGTGCCTGGAGCCAGGGTACGGCCTACGAGCAGTACTTC
CAWSQGTAYEQYF
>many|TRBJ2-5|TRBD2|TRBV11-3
TGTGCCAGCAGCTTAGTTAGCGGGGGGCCCACCCAGTACTTC
CASSLVSGGPTQYF
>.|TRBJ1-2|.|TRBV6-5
TGTGCCAGCAGTTACTCGAGCGGAAGGAGAGGCTACACCTTC
CASSYSSGRRGYTF
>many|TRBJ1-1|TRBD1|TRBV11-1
TGTGCCAGCAGCCGAGACAGGGTCGGCTGGAACACTGAAGCTTTCTTT
CASSRDRVGWNTEAFF
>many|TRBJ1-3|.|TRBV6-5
TGTGCCAGCAGTTACGGGCAGGGAAGAAACACCATATATTTT
CASSYGQGRNTIYF
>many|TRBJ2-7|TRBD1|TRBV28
TGTGCCAGCAGTTCCAGGGGGCACGAGCAGTACTTC
CASSSRGHEQYF
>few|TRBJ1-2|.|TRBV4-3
TGCGCCAGCAGCCAAGATTGGGTCAACTATGGCTACACCTTC
CASSQDWVNYGYTF
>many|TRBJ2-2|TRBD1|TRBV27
TGTGCCAGCACCCTAGGGGGCGAAAAGAACACCGGGGAGCTGTTTTTT
CASTLGGEKNTGELFF
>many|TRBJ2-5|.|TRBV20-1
TGCAGTGCTAGAGATAGTCAGGGGCATCAAGAGACCCAGTACTTC
CSARDSQGHQETQYF
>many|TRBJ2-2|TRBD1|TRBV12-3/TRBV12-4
TGTGCCAGCAGTCCGGGGACAGGACTCCCCACCGGGGAGCTGTTTTTT
CASSPGTGLPTGELFF
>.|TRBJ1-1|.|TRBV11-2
TGTGCCAGCAGCTTCAGTGACATCATGAACACTGAAGCTTTCTTT
CASSFSDIMNTEAFF
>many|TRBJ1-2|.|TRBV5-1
TGCGCCAGCAGCACCGGACAAAGGGATGGCTACACCTTC
CASSTGQRDGYTF
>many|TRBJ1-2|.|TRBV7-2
TGTGCCAATGCGCCTGCAGAAGCTAACTATGGCTACACCTTC
CANAPAEANYGYTF
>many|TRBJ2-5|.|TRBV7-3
TGTGCCAGCAGCCCAAGGGGGGGTGAGACCCAGTACTTC
CASSPRGGETQYF
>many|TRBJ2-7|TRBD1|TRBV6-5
TGTGCCAGCAGTTACTCGGGACAGGGGAGCTCCTACGAGCAGTACTTC
CASSYSGQGSSYEQYF